This TCR beta chain was sequenced during a study of control samples from healthy donors and cancer patients. Trimming at V came to 1 base and at J to 5 bases, leaving 4 bases not matched to a gene. Looked up from germline, CDR1 is SGHVS and CDR2 is FNYEAQ. The CDR3 spans 16 residues. Produced via immunoSEQ multiplex PCR; TCRdb's table is partial and in-frame only. The sample contains around 120,000 clones, about 90% of which appear only once. This sequence was found in a man aged 55 to 69 in good health. This chain joins TRBV7-6 and TRBJ2-3; 12 bases agree with TRBD1. Sequencing used blood. CDR3 coding DNA: TGTGCCAGCAGCTTAGTGGGGACAGGGGGCGTAGATACGCAGTATTTT. Translation: CASSLVGTGGVDTQYF. Full variable domain (missing parts from reference TRBV7-6 and TRBJ2-3): GAGVSQSPRYKVTKRGQDVALRCDPISGHVSLYWYRQALGQGPEFLTYFNYEAQQDKSGLPNDRFSAERPEGSISTLTIQRTEQRDSAMYRCASSLVGTGGVDTQYFGPGTRLTVL.